This TCR beta chain was sequenced for a study of blood T cell repertoires in COVID-19. Background on the study: Donors in the United States, Italy and Spain gave samples during acute or convalescent COVID-19.

Per the study methods: Counts of nucleated cells, estimated from reference gene primer amplification, were obtained. Generated by immunoSEQ multiplex PCR, the TCRdb table keeps only in-frame clones and is missing some. That table gives V, J and clone size, and the DNA gave D and trimming. The table has about 320,000 clones, about 90% seen once; the top ten hold about 6%. Between the trimmed V and J ends, which lost 0 bases and 8 bases, there was a span of 12 bases. This CDR3 has 14 residues. Germline loops: CDR1 SGHDT, CDR2 YYEEEE. This clone turned up a few times. This receptor was taken from a man between 18 and 29 years old who had recovered from COVID-19. The V call is TRBV5-6, the J call TRBJ2-1; TRBD2 is a possible D gene (6 bases). The specimen was peripheral blood. The CDR3 is CASSLGLAKDEQFF. CDR3 DNA sequence: TGTGCCAGCAGCTTGGGTCTAGCGAAGGATGAGCAGTTCTTC. The full variable domain, in which reference TRBV5-6 and TRBJ2-1 provide the parts outside the CDR3, is DAGVTQSPTHLIKTRGQQVTLRCSPKSGHDTVSWYQQALGQGPQFIFQYYEEEERQRGNFPDRFSGHQFPNYSSELNVNALLLGDSALYLCASSLGLAKDEQFFGPGTRLTVL.